A single sample gave rise to the 17 T cell receptor beta chains below, sequenced in a study of blood T cells in healthy people across ages. The second PCR ran about 6 to 12 cycles with a sample-barcoded 5' primer and J-beta primers. TCRdb reprocessed the 5' RACE reads via MiXCR and lists one record per CDR3 protein. This table holds just over 1 million distinct CDR3 sequences, over 35% found once. The sequencing input was blood. Every receptor here comes from a woman aged 60-70 years in good health.

The V and J genes are TRBV18 and TRBJ2-5; 7 bases match TRBD2. The CDR3 extends over 14 amino acids. Per germline, CDR1 KGHSH and CDR2 LQKENI. Trimming took 4 bases from V and 3 from J; bases not matched to a gene: 5. The CDR3 region has the DNA TGTGCCAGCTCACTCCCGGGACTAAAAGAGACCCAGTACTTC. It specifies CASSLPGLKETQYF. Together with reference TRBV18 and TRBJ2-5, the CDR3 gives the full variable domain: NAGVMQNPRHLVRRRGQEARLRCSPMKGHSHVYWYRQLPEEGLKFMVYLQKENIIDESGMPKERFSAEFPKEGPSILRIQQVVRGDSAAYFCASSLPGLKETQYFGPGTRLLVL.

This clonotype was detected a few times. The chain combines TRBV9 with TRBJ2-7; 12 bases align to TRBD2. V trimming: 3 bases; J trimming: 3 bases; junction bases outside the gene matches: 1. The germline V gene encodes CDR1 SGDLS and CDR2 YYNGEE. This CDR3 contains 14 residues. CDR3 amino acids: CASSGGLAGYEQYF. DNA of the CDR3: TGTGCCAGCAGCGGGGGACTAGCGGGCTACGAGCAGTACTTC.

CDR3 amino acids: CASSDGGPLGIQYF. In nucleotides, the CDR3 is TGTGCCAGCAGTGACGGCGGCCCCTTGGGTATTCAGTACTTC. The V gene is TRBV6-2 or TRBV6-3, the J gene TRBJ2-7; D is undetermined. Looked up from germline, CDR1 is MNHEY and CDR2 is SVGEGT. There are 14 residues in the CDR3. Trimming pared 5 bases from V and 10 bases from J, leaving 21 bases between.

This clonotype is a singleton in its sample. V gene TRBV27 combines with J gene TRBJ2-7, with D unresolved. CDR3 size: 14 residues. CDR1 is MNHEY, CDR2 SMNVEV, per germline (reference sequence). V dropped 7 bases and J dropped 0 bases, with 13 bases sitting between them. In nucleotides, the CDR3 is TGTGCCAGCACCGGGTTCTTGAGCTCCTACGAGCAGTACTTC. The encoded protein is CASTGFLSSYEQYF.

Details on this clonotype: Relative to the germline gene, one junction end is altered; a read error may explain this. The chain joins TRBV20-1 to TRBJ2-4; tentatively, D is TRBD2 (5 bases). Germline V gene lookup returns CDR1 DFQATT and CDR2 SNEGSKA (reference sequence). This CDR3 is 15 amino acids long. The CDR3 nucleotides read TGCAGTGCTCGTGATTCGCTTCTAGCCAGAAACATTCAGTACTTC. This gives the protein CSARDSLLARNIQYF.

The J gene is TRBJ2-1, the V gene TRBV7-6; 10 positions match TRBD2. Germline CDR1 is SGHVS and CDR2 is FNYEAQ. The CDR3 contains 16 residues. V lost 8 bases and J lost 1; bases outside the gene matches: 8. The CDR3: CASVPSGSGSYNEQFF. In DNA, the CDR3 is TGTGCCAGCGTTCCTAGCGGGAGTGGTTCCTACAATGAGCAGTTCTTC. Full variable domain (missing parts from reference TRBV7-6 and TRBJ2-1): GAGVSQSPRYKVTKRGQDVALRCDPISGHVSLYWYRQALGQGPEFLTYFNYEAQQDKSGLPNDRFSAERPEGSISTLTIQRTEQRDSAMYRCASVPSGSGSYNEQFFGPGTRLTVL.

The chain carries TRBV6-1 and TRBJ2-7, with D perhaps matching TRBD1 (6 bases). Trimming shortened V by 7 bases and J by 7 bases, and 11 bases separated the two germline ends. The CDR3 consists of 11 residues. Germline V gives CDR1 MNHNS, CDR2 SASEGT. The CDR3 nucleotides are TGTGCCAGCATTTCAGGGGTTGAGCAGTACTTC. Protein product: CASISGVEQYF.

This clonotype was counted only a few times. V usage is TRBV10-2 and J usage is TRBJ2-5; possibly TRBD1 or TRBD2 for D (5 bases each). CDR1 is WSHSY and CDR2 is SAAADI in the germline V gene. V lost 2 bases and J lost 1, with 17 bases in between. CDR3 length: 17 residues. The CDR3 sequence: CASSETPGRSSQETQYF. In DNA form, the CDR3 reads TGCGCCAGCAGTGAGACGCCGGGACGGAGTTCCCAAGAGACCCAGTACTTC.

CDR3 amino acids: CASGTLVPETQYF. DNA for the CDR3: TGTGCCAGCGGAACGCTAGTCCCCGAGACCCAGTACTTC. This chain links TRBV12-3 or TRBV12-4 with TRBJ2-4; D remains ambiguous. The end of the DNA is better explained by TRBJ2-5, so the J call may be wrong. CDR3 length: 13 residues.

V gene TRBV20-1 combines with J gene TRBJ2-7; 10 bases align to TRBD2. Looked up from germline, CDR1 is DFQATT and CDR2 is SNEGSKA (reference sequence). The CDR3 loop spans 14 amino acids. Trimming cost V 4 bases and J 7 bases; bases outside gene matches: 10. The CDR3 DNA reads TGCAGTGCTACTAGCGGGAGTTGGACGGGGGAGCAGTACTTC. Amino acids: CSATSGSWTGEQYF.

V and J are TRBV25-1 and TRBJ1-4, with D uncertain. V was cut by 1 base and J by 0 bases, with 21 bases left in between. CDR1 and CDR2 (germline): MGHDK, SYGVNS. The CDR3 is 20 residues long. The CDR3: CASSEFFGINSTTTNEKLFF. DNA of the CDR3: TGTGCCAGCAGTGAATTTTTCGGGATTAATAGTACAACAACTAATGAAAAACTGTTTTTT.

In this sample, this clonotype turned up many times. The chain links TRBV18 to TRBJ2-3; possible D gene TRBD1, 6 bases. V lost 3 bases to trimming and J lost 4 bases, with 11 bases between them. The germline V gene encodes CDR1 KGHSH and CDR2 LQKENI. This CDR3 is 14 amino acids long. The CDR3 coding sequence is TGTGCCAGCTCACCCCAGGGGAGCGCAGATACGCAGTATTTT. Amino acid sequence: CASSPQGSADTQYF.

The V and J genes are TRBV30 and TRBJ2-3; 11 bases map to TRBD2. CDR3 length: 15 residues. Looked up from germline, CDR1 is GTSNPN and CDR2 is SVGIG (reference sequence). The junction had 11 bases not matched to a gene; V was cut back by 8 bases and J by 4 bases. The CDR3 here is CAGPPLAGEADTQYF. The CDR3 region has the DNA TGTGCCGGACCCCCACTAGCGGGAGAGGCAGATACGCAGTATTTT. Combining the CDR3 with reference TRBV30 and TRBJ2-3 gives the whole variable domain SQTIHQWPATLVQPVGSPLSLECTVEGTSNPNLYWYRQAAGRGLQLLFYSVGIGQISSEVPQNLSASRPQDRQFILSSKKLLLSDSGFYLCAGPPLAGEADTQYFGPGTRLTVL.

This clonotype was observed at least ten times. J is TRBJ2-6 and V is TRBV28; D call uncertain. Looked up from germline, CDR1 is MDHEN and CDR2 is SYDVKM. V lost 5 bases and J lost 0, with 2 bases in between. This CDR3 has 13 residues. The CDR3 sequence is CASSGSGANVLTF. CDR3 sequence (DNA): TGTGCCAGCAGTGGCTCTGGGGCCAACGTCCTGACTTTC.

The chain has TRBV2 and TRBJ2-4; 9 bases are shared with TRBD1. Germline trimming cut 6 bases from V and 3 bases from J; bases unmatched to any gene: 6. The V gene's germline CDR1 is SNHLY and CDR2 FYNNEI. The CDR3 has 15 residues. The CDR3 DNA is TGTGCCAGCAGGGGGACAGGGTGGGGCAAAAACATTCAGTACTTC. Encoded protein: CASRGTGWGKNIQYF.

In its sample, this clonotype was seen once. A junction end diverges from the germline sequence, so it may reflect a read error. This chain connects TRBV29-1 to TRBJ2-3, with TRBD2 matching 9 bases. The germline gives CDR1 SQVTM, CDR2 ANQGSEA. The CDR3 covers 13 residues. CDR3 sequence: CNVVGLATDTQYF. CDR3 DNA sequence: TGCAACGTTGTGGGACTAGCTACTGATACGCAGTATTTT.

This clonotype was recorded at least ten times. The genes are TRBV29-1 and TRBJ2-1; no firm D call. Trimming took off 5 bases at V and 9 bases at J, with 14 bases between the two ends. From germline, CDR1 is SQVTM and CDR2 ANQGSEA. The length of the CDR3 is 12 residues. The CDR3 is CSVSPGLGEQFF. The DNA of the CDR3 is TGCAGCGTTTCGCCCGGGCTCGGTGAGCAGTTCTTC.